The present T cell receptor beta chain was sequenced within a study of blood T cell repertoires in COVID-19. Overall study: Researchers got acute and convalescent COVID-19 samples from the United States, Italy and Spain. PBMCs, B-cell-depleted T cells, or T cells were the source of the cDNA or gDNA that made up the material.

Trimming pared 0 bases from V and 8 bases from J, leaving 11 bases between. This CDR3 is 15 amino acids long. The germline V gene encodes CDR1 LGHDT and CDR2 YNNKEL (reference sequence). As originally analysed: Reference gene primers were amplified, and this amplification served to estimate nucleated cell counts. Clones were sequenced by immunoSEQ multiplex PCR, and TCRdb holds only the in-frame ones, with some missing. The V and J calls and the clone size are those of that table, but D and trimming were determined from the DNA. In the table there are 110,000 or so clones, 65% to 90% of which are singletons.

The J gene is TRBJ1-6, the V gene TRBV3-1 (or the pseudogene TRBV3-2); possible D gene TRBD1, 6 bases. This clonotype was sampled from a woman older than 75 with active or convalescent COVID-19. Sequencing was performed on peripheral blood. The CDR3 DNA sequence: TGTGCCAGCAGCCAAGAATGGACAGCGGATTCACCCCTCCACTTT. Residues: CASSQEWTADSPLHF.